This T cell receptor beta chain emerged from a study of shared T cell receptors in the human thymus. Sequencing used immunoSEQ multiplex PCR; TCRdb keeps in-frame clones, though not all of them. The sample shows about 380,000 clones, 95% of them seen only once. Germline V gives CDR1 SEHNR, CDR2 FQNEAQ (reference sequence). With 5 bases removed from V and 2 bases from J, the gap between germline ends came to 6 bases. The CDR3 contains 12 residues. The sequenced sample consisted of thymocytes. The chain joins TRBV7-9 to TRBJ2-5, with TRBD2 as a possible D gene (5 bases). This sequence originates from a human donor. CDR3 DNA sequence: TGTGCCAGCAGCCGGGAACAAGAGACCCAGTACTTC. This sequence encodes CASSREQETQYF. Looking up the rest from reference TRBV7-9 and TRBJ2-5 gives the full variable domain: DTGVSQNPRHKITKRGQNVTFRCDPISEHNRLYWYRQTLGQGPEFLTYFQNEAQLEKSRLLSDRFSAERPKGSFSTLEIQRTEQGDSAMYLCASSREQETQYFGPGTRLLVL.